Shown below are 24 T cell receptor beta chains from a single sample sequenced in a study of T cells in Graves' hyperthyroidism and ophthalmopathy. Amplification of TCR beta CDR3 regions used RNA as the template. When the TCR CDR3 underwent first-round RT-PCR, the HTBI primer set was used. TCRdb ran MiXCR on the multiplex PCR reads and lists one entry per CDR3 protein. The sample holds about 690,000 distinct CDR3 sequences, 17% seen once. Input material: blood. The receptors shown here come from a man aged 45-65 years with Graves' hyperthyroidism.

A few counts support this clonotype. The rearrangement links TRBV10-2 to TRBJ1-2, with 9 bases lining up with TRBD1. In germline, CDR1 is WSHSY, CDR2 SAAADI. The ends lost 10 bases at V and 2 bases at J; junction bases unmatched: 5. The CDR3 spans 13 residues. The CDR3 nucleotides read TGCGCCACTAAGGGACAGGGCAACTATGGCTACACCTTC. Translated: CATKGQGNYGYTF.

This clonotype was picked up many times. CDR3 nucleotides: TGCAGTGCTAGTTTTGGTCGCCGGGGGGAGACCCAGTACTTC. Protein sequence: CSASFGRRGETQYF. The V and J genes are TRBV20-1 and TRBJ2-5; the D gene is possibly TRBD2 (6 bases). CDR1 is DFQATT and CDR2 is SNEGSKA in the germline V gene (reference sequence). The CDR3 length is 14 residues. Trimming took 3 bases from V and 5 from J, leaving 16 bases between them.

There are a few counts of this clonotype. The gene calls are TRBV6-1 and TRBJ1-1; D unclear. There are 14 residues in the CDR3. CDR1 is MNHNS, CDR2 SASEGT, per germline. The V and J ends lost 6 bases and 0 bases respectively, with 11 bases between them. The CDR3 region is CASRLAGVNTEAFF. CDR3 nucleotide sequence: TGTGCCAGCAGGCTAGCGGGAGTGAACACTGAAGCTTTCTTT.

This clonotype occurred a few times. V usage is TRBV3-1 and J usage is TRBJ1-6; D is possibly TRBD1 (5 bases). This CDR3 comprises 15 residues. V dropped 4 bases and J dropped 7 bases, with 14 bases sitting between them. Germline CDR1 and CDR2: LGHDT and YNNKEL (reference sequence). The CDR3 DNA sequence: TGTGCCAGCAGCCCGCCGGGACTGATAAATTCACCCCTCCACTTT. Protein: CASSPPGLINSPLHF. Filled out from reference TRBV3-1 and TRBJ1-6, the complete variable domain reads DTAVSQTPKYLVTQMGNDKSIKCEQNLGHDTMYWYKQDSKKFLKIMFSYNNKELIINETVPNRFSPKSPDKAHLNLHINSLELGDSAVYFCASSPPGLINSPLHFGNGTRLTVT.

This clonotype has a handful of counts. V and J are TRBV27 and TRBJ2-6; no reliable D call. Germline assignment: CDR1 MNHEY and CDR2 SMNVEV (reference sequence). Trimming removed 4 bases from V and 4 bases from J, with 8 bases in between. The CDR3 has 14 residues. The CDR3 DNA reads as TGTGCCAGCAGTTGGCGGCTGGGGGCCAACGTCCTGACTTTC. Translated, it gives CASSWRLGANVLTF.

This clonotype was counted many times. The V call is TRBV18, the J call TRBJ1-2, with 12 bases fitting TRBD1. J lost 4 bases, V lost 6 bases, and 6 bases had no gene match. The CDR3 length is 15 residues. CDR1 is KGHSH and CDR2 is LQKENI in the germline V gene. The CDR3 spells CASSPGQGAVYGYTF. In DNA, the CDR3 is TGTGCCAGCTCGCCGGGACAGGGGGCTGTCTATGGCTACACCTTC.

The CDR3 sequence: CASSNLQGIEQYF. CDR3 coding DNA: TGTGCCAGCAGTAACCTACAGGGTATTGAGCAGTACTTC. The V and J genes are TRBV27 and TRBJ2-7; weak D call: TRBD1 (6 bases). The CDR3 contains 13 residues. Trimming left V 5 bases short and J 7 bases short, with 15 bases between. The germline CDR1 and CDR2 sequences are MNHEY and SMNVEV (reference sequence).

This clonotype was recorded a few times. The chain employs TRBV20-1 and TRBJ2-2, with a tentative D call TRBD2 (5 bases). The CDR3 runs 14 residues. Per germline, CDR1 DFQATT and CDR2 SNEGSKA (reference sequence). The V and J ends lost 1 base and 7 bases respectively, with 13 bases between them. DNA for the CDR3: TGCAGTGCTAGAGCATCCGAGGGTTACGGGGAGCTGTTTTTT. It codes for CSARASEGYGELFF.

This clonotype was seen a handful of times. The J gene is TRBJ2-5, the V gene TRBV20-1; D uncertain. The germline V and J ends were trimmed by 1 base and 4 bases, with 10 bases remaining between them. Germline CDR1 reads DFQATT; CDR2 reads SNEGSKA (reference sequence). This CDR3 spans 13 amino acids. The CDR3 protein is CSARGARTETQYF. In DNA, the CDR3 is TGCAGTGCTAGAGGGGCTAGAACAGAGACCCAGTACTTC.

This clonotype was detected ten times or more. The chain links TRBV27 to TRBJ2-3; D possibly corresponds to TRBD2 (6 bases). This CDR3 comprises 17 residues. V was cut by 7 bases and J by 5 bases, with 25 bases left in between. Germline loops: CDR1 MNHEY, CDR2 SMNVEV (reference sequence). CDR3 amino acids: CASNTVMGGPKGDTQYF. The CDR3 DNA follows: TGTGCCAGCAACACCGTCATGGGGGGACCGAAGGGAGATACGCAGTATTTT.

This clonotype was detected many times. This chain joins TRBV7-3 and TRBJ2-1, with D possibly being TRBD1 (6 bases). CDR1 and CDR2 from the germline V gene are SGHTA and FQGTGA. Trimming took 5 bases from V and 3 from J, leaving 17 bases between them. This CDR3 has 16 residues. The CDR3 coding sequence is TGTGCCAGCAGCCCCACCCAGGGGAGAGACTACAATGAGCAGTTCTTC. Translated: CASSPTQGRDYNEQFF. The variable domain in full, with the rest retrieved from reference TRBV7-3 and TRBJ2-1, is GAGVSQTPSNKVTEKGKYVELRCDPISGHTALYWYRQSLGQGPEFLIYFQGTGAADDSGLPNDRFFAVRPEGSVSTLKIQRTERGDSAVYLCASSPTQGRDYNEQFFGPGTRLTVL.

A few counts support this clonotype. The rearrangement uses TRBV6-2 or TRBV6-3 and TRBJ1-6, with D uncertain. V was clipped by 3 bases and J by 12 bases, with 9 bases between them. Germline V gene sequence: CDR1 MNHEY, CDR2 SVGEGT. The CDR3 is made up of 12 amino acids. This CDR3 reads CASSYYFEPLHF. In DNA, the CDR3 is TGTGCCAGCAGTTATTACTTCGAACCCCTCCACTTT.

There are a few counts of this clonotype. The V and J genes are TRBV4-3 and TRBJ1-6; D gene uncertain. The CDR3 length is 15 residues. Germline V gene data show CDR1 as LGHNA and CDR2 as YSLEER. The V end lost 4 bases, the J end lost 10 bases, and 17 bases lay between the germline ends. Written as DNA, the CDR3 is TGCGCCAGCAGCCCCCACCTTGGCAGCGGGTCACCCCTCCACTTT. Amino acids: CASSPHLGSGSPLHF.

On this clonotype itself: This may come from a read error, since a much larger clone is one base off. The rearrangement joins TRBV24-1 to TRBJ2-1; 12 bases match TRBD2. Germline lookup yields CDR1 KGHDR and CDR2 SFDVKD. The V segment lost 2 bases and the J segment 9 bases; nucleotides outside the gene matches: 10. CDR3 length: 17 amino acids. The CDR3 DNA follows: TGTGCCACCAGTGATTCACAGTGGACTAGCGGGAACAGTGAGCAGTTCTTC. This gives the protein CATSDSQWTSGNSEQFF.

This clonotype was seen only a few times. The chain has TRBV5-1 and TRBJ2-3; a weak D match, TRBD2 (5 bases). CDR1 and CDR2 from the germline V gene are SGHRS and YFSETQ. This CDR3 is 16 amino acids long. Trimming removed 3 bases at V and 0 bases at J, with 14 bases between. CDR3 coding DNA: TGCGCCAGCAGCTGGACGGCGGGCGCGAGCACAGATACGCAGTATTTT. Amino acid sequence: CASSWTAGASTDTQYF.

The chain joins TRBV11-2 to TRBJ1-5, with 7 bases lining up with TRBD1. Looked up from germline, CDR1 is SGHAT and CDR2 is FQNNGV. Germline trimming cut 10 bases from V and 4 bases from J; bases unmatched to any gene: 10. The CDR3 runs 14 residues. The CDR3 bases are TGTGCCACCAACGCCGACAGGGATAATCAGCCCCAGCATTTT. Translation: CATNADRDNQPQHF.

This clonotype was counted at least ten times. The J gene is TRBJ2-7, the V gene TRBV11-2; TRBD2 aligns across 9 bases. The CDR3 covers 15 residues. The V segment lost 3 bases and the J segment 1 base; nucleotides outside the gene matches: 4. Germline V CDR1 and CDR2: SGHAT, FQNNGV. The DNA of the CDR3 is TGTGCCAGCAGCTTGGTTAGCGGGAGATCCTACGAGCAGTACTTC. This translates into CASSLVSGRSYEQYF.

This chain joins TRBV24-1 and TRBJ2-1, with D possibly TRBD2 on 6 matching bases. The CDR3 is 17 residues long. Trimming took off 3 bases at V and 6 bases at J, with 20 bases between the two ends. Germline V gene data show CDR1 as KGHDR and CDR2 as SFDVKD. Written as DNA, the CDR3 is TGTGCCACCAGTGATCCGACGGGTGGGGGGAAGTCCAATGAGCAGTTCTTC. Its protein is CATSDPTGGGKSNEQFF.

In this sample, this clonotype turned up many times. The chain's CDR3 is CASSLGGTENSPLHF. The CDR3 DNA follows: TGTGCCAGCAGTTTAGGGGGGACAGAGAATTCACCCCTCCACTTT. This chain links TRBV28 with TRBJ1-6; 7 positions match TRBD1. This CDR3 is built from 15 residues. Germline CDR1 is MDHEN and CDR2 is SYDVKM. The V gene end was trimmed by 2 bases and the J gene end by 7 bases; junction bases not matched to a gene: 5.

CDR3 sequence reads: CASSPNPGQGIEQYF. CDR3 DNA: TGTGCCAGCAGCCCGAATCCGGGACAGGGGATCGAGCAGTACTTC. This rearrangement joins TRBV11-2 to TRBJ2-7, with TRBD1 matching over 10 bases. Unmatched junction bases numbered 10, after V lost 5 bases and J lost 6 bases. Germline-derived CDR1 and CDR2 are SGHAT and FQNNGV. This CDR3 is 15 amino acids long.

The rearrangement uses TRBV28 and TRBJ2-1; TRBD2 matches 10 bases. V gave up 3 bases and J gave up 6 bases; unmatched junction bases: 5. Germline CDR1 MDHEN, CDR2 SYDVKM. The CDR3 sequence is 15 residues long. The CDR3 nucleotides are TGTGCCAGCAGTTTTCAGCGGACTAGCGGCAATGAGCAGTTCTTC. Residues: CASSFQRTSGNEQFF.

This clonotype has at least ten counts. The J gene is TRBJ1-1, the V gene TRBV19; TRBD1 matches 10 bases. After removal of 5 bases from V and 6 bases from J, the junction contained 6 bases not matched to a gene. This CDR3 is 14 amino acids long. Germline V gene data show CDR1 as LNHDA and CDR2 as SQIVND (reference sequence). CDR3 in DNA: TGTGCCAGTAGTCAGGACAGGGGGAGGTCTGAAGCTTTCTTT. Translated, it gives CASSQDRGRSEAFF. Combining the CDR3 with reference TRBV19 and TRBJ1-1 gives the whole variable domain DGGITQSPKYLFRKEGQNVTLSCEQNLNHDAMYWYRQDPGQGLRLIYYSQIVNDFQKGDIAEGYSVSREKKESFPLTVTSAQKNPTAFYLCASSQDRGRSEAFFGQGTRLTVV.

This clonotype was counted many times. J is TRBJ2-3 and V is TRBV13; 8 nucleotides agree with TRBD1. CDR1 and CDR2 (germline): PRHDT, FYEKMQ (reference sequence). With V trimmed by 5 bases and J by 0 bases, 4 bases remained unmatched. The CDR3 totals 15 residues. The CDR3 reads CASSHDRGSTDTQYF. The CDR3 coding sequence is TGTGCCAGCAGCCACGACAGGGGTAGCACAGATACGCAGTATTTT.

This clonotype was seen many times. The chain has TRBV5-1 and TRBJ2-2; perhaps TRBD1 as D (6 bases). Trimming cost V 4 bases and J 2 bases, with 15 bases left between them. Germline CDR1 reads SGHRS; CDR2 reads YFSETQ. CDR3 length: 16 amino acids. Here the CDR3 reads CASSPNNRANTGELFF. The CDR3 nucleotides are TGCGCCAGCAGCCCCAATAACAGGGCTAACACCGGGGAGCTGTTTTTT.